Following are 15 T cell receptor beta chains from one sample sequenced in a study of radiotherapy plus CTLA-4 blockade in lung cancer. The assay was immunoSEQ multiplex PCR, and TCRdb's table has in-frame clones only and misses some. The repertoire holds about 97,000 clones, about four fifths seen once, with about 3% in the top ten. This specimen was peripheral blood, taken from a patient treated with radiotherapy plus ipilimumab. Receptor source: a human donor with non-small cell lung cancer who had a partial response to radiotherapy plus ipilimumab. Some clones in this sample may be carry-over from other donors' samples.

The CDR3 reads CASRQRQGGTEAFF. Here the CDR3 DNA reads TGTGCCAGCAGACAAAGACAGGGGGGCACTGAAGCTTTCTTT. The chain links TRBV6-1 to TRBJ1-1; 9 bases are a match to TRBD1. Germline CDR1 is MNHNS and CDR2 is SASEGT. This CDR3 contains 14 residues. The V gene end was trimmed by 6 bases and the J gene end by 4 bases; junction bases not matched to a gene: 6.

The V call is TRBV5-1, the J call TRBJ2-1, with D hard to call. In germline, CDR1 is SGHRS, CDR2 YFSETQ. The CDR3 totals 13 residues. Trimming took off 2 bases at V and 8 bases at J, with 11 bases between the two ends. The CDR3 is CASSFSGVDEQFF. In DNA form, the CDR3 reads TGCGCCAGCAGCTTTAGTGGTGTCGATGAGCAGTTCTTC.

The chain has TRBV11-3 and TRBJ1-3, with TRBD1 matching over 9 bases. There are 15 residues in the CDR3. CDR1 and CDR2 from the germline V gene are SGHNT and YENEEA. Trimming at V came to 4 bases and at J to 2 bases, leaving 3 bases not matched to a gene. The CDR3 is CASSSGQGTGNTIYF. The CDR3 DNA reads TGTGCCAGCAGCTCCGGACAGGGGACTGGAAACACCATATATTTT.

This sequence joins TRBV4-1 and TRBJ2-1, with TRBD2 identical over 13 bases. CDR3 length equals 18 residues. CDR1 and CDR2 (germline): MGHRA, YSYEKL. J gave up 5 bases and V 4 bases, and 11 bases lay outside the gene matches. Written as DNA, the CDR3 is TGCGCCAGCAGCCCCTTCCCGACTAGCGGGAGGAGGAACAATGAGCAGTTCTTC. Translation gives CASSPFPTSGRRNNEQFF.

The chain recombines TRBV4-2 with TRBJ1-2, with D uncertain. CDR3 length: 15 residues. Germline CDR1 reads LGHNA; CDR2 reads YNFKEQ. Trimming took off 1 base at V and 2 bases at J, with 11 bases between the two ends. Here the CDR3 reads CASSQVNGGNYGYTF. In DNA form, the CDR3 reads TGTGCCAGCAGCCAAGTTAACGGAGGGAACTATGGCTACACCTTC.

This chain connects TRBV5-1 to TRBJ2-1, with 10 bases fitting TRBD2. Germline-derived CDR1 and CDR2 are SGHRS and YFSETQ. V shed 0 bases, J shed 10 bases, and the junction held 7 bases outside the gene matches. The CDR3 is 15 residues long. The CDR3 DNA follows: TGCGCCAGCAGCTTGGTCACTACTAGCGGGATGGAGCAGTTCTTC. Translating gives CASSLVTTSGMEQFF. Looking up the rest from reference TRBV5-1 and TRBJ2-1 gives the full variable domain: KAGVTQTPRYLIKTRGQQVTLSCSPISGHRSVSWYQQTPGQGLQFLFEYFSETQRNKGNFPGRFSGRQFSNSRSEMNVSTLELGDSALYLCASSLVTTSGMEQFFGPGTRLTVL.

This clone has only a few counts. The V gene is TRBV19, the J gene TRBJ1-3; D not resolved. V lost 7 bases and J 0 bases, leaving 13 bases between the germline ends. The germline V gene has CDR1 LNHDA and CDR2 SQIVND (reference sequence). The CDR3 totals 15 residues. The DNA for the CDR3 is TGTGCCAGTATTTCCCATCCTATCTCTGGAAACACCATATATTTT. Translation gives CASISHPISGNTIYF.

The chain is built from TRBV2 and TRBJ2-6; TRBD2 agrees at 7 bases. The V gene's germline CDR1 is SNHLY and CDR2 FYNNEI. V lost 9 bases and J lost 12; bases outside the gene matches: 14. This CDR3 spans 14 amino acids. CDR3 protein: CASLKRAPGGVLTF. In DNA, the CDR3 is TGTGCCAGTCTTAAGAGGGCCCCGGGGGGCGTCCTGACTTTC.

The chain couples TRBV5-1 to TRBJ2-7, with D tentatively TRBD2 (5 bases). This CDR3 region has 15 residues. V lost 0 bases, J lost 3 bases, and 13 bases lay in between. Per the germline V gene, CDR1 is SGHRS and CDR2 is YFSETQ. CDR3 region: CASSLDGGGDYEQYF. In DNA, the CDR3 is TGCGCCAGCAGCTTGGATGGAGGTGGGGACTACGAGCAGTACTTC.

The chain couples TRBV29-1 to TRBJ2-5, with 9 bases aligning to TRBD1. CDR3 length: 15 residues. V gave up 7 bases and J gave up 3 bases; unmatched junction bases: 12. Per germline, CDR1 SQVTM and CDR2 ANQGSEA. Here the CDR3 DNA reads TGCAGCGCGACTTCGCACAGGGGGCAGGAAGAGACCCAGTACTTC. This translates into CSATSHRGQEETQYF.

The chain is built from TRBV5-1 and TRBJ2-2, with 8 bases identical to TRBD2. CDR3 length: 16 residues. Germline CDR1 SGHRS, CDR2 YFSETQ. With V trimmed by 6 bases and J by 2 bases, 9 bases remained unmatched. The CDR3: CASTTSGDPNTGELFF. The CDR3 DNA follows: TGCGCCAGCACAACTAGCGGAGACCCTAACACCGGGGAGCTGTTTTTT.

The rearrangement links TRBV6-4 to TRBJ2-3; 10 bases are shared with TRBD2. CDR1 is MRHNA and CDR2 is SNTAGT in the germline V gene. With 3 bases clipped from V and 3 bases from J, the junction kept 3 bases outside the gene matches. This CDR3 comprises 15 residues. The CDR3 loop is CASSDGAGGTDTQYF. The CDR3 bases are TGTGCCAGCAGTGATGGAGCGGGAGGGACAGATACGCAGTATTTT.

The sample holds one count of this clone. The chain has TRBV11-2 and TRBJ2-7; D call uncertain. V was shortened by 7 bases and J by 4 bases, with 20 bases between the two germline ends. Germline V gene sequence: CDR1 SGHAT, CDR2 FQNNGV. The CDR3 has 15 residues. CDR3 DNA: TGTGCCAGCACCCTTAGCCGCAATAGAGGATACGAGCAGTACTTC. This codes for CASTLSRNRGYEQYF.

The chain uses TRBV2 and TRBJ2-7; D is perhaps TRBD1 (5 bases). From germline, CDR1 is SNHLY and CDR2 FYNNEI. Trimming took 6 bases from V and 2 from J, leaving 11 bases between them. This CDR3 contains 13 residues. In nucleotides, the CDR3 is TGTGCCAGCAGGGCAGGGCACCCCTACGAGCAGTACTTC. This sequence encodes CASRAGHPYEQYF.

The rearrangement joins TRBV7-2 to TRBJ2-4; TRBD2 matches at 10 bases. Unmatched junction bases numbered 8, after V lost 6 bases and J lost 6 bases. In germline, CDR1 is SGHTA, CDR2 FQGNSA. The CDR3 extends over 15 amino acids. The CDR3 DNA is TGTGCCAGCAGTTCCGCGGGACTAGCGACAAACATTCAGTACTTC. The encoded protein is CASSSAGLATNIQYF.